Following are 14 T cell receptor beta chains from one sample sequenced in a study of T-cell memory formation after mild COVID-19. TCRdb itself ran the 5' RACE reads through MiXCR, one entry per CDR3 protein. The sample contains 400,000 to 500,000 distinct CDR3 sequences, roughly 20% of which appear only once. Material: PBMCs or a T cell subset sorted from them (not recorded which). The receptors derive from an adult woman who had mild COVID-19 (a few samples of this study predate the infection). Cell type and time point are not known.

The chain uses TRBV12-3 or TRBV12-4 and TRBJ2-7; possibly TRBD2 for D (6 bases). V dropped 6 bases and J dropped 4 bases, with 13 bases sitting between them. The CDR3 is 13 residues long. The CDR3 loop is CASRRPGGYEQYF. CDR3 sequence (DNA): TGTGCCAGCAGACGCCCCGGGGGTTACGAGCAGTACTTC.

The chain combines TRBV5-6 with TRBJ1-2, with TRBD1 as a possible D gene (5 bases). Germline loops: CDR1 SGHDT, CDR2 YYEEEE. V dropped 4 bases and J dropped 5 bases, with 12 bases sitting between them. This CDR3 has 13 residues. CDR3: CASSPRGAYGYTF. DNA of the CDR3: TGTGCCAGCAGCCCGAGGGGAGCGTATGGCTACACCTTC.

The V and J genes are TRBV15 and TRBJ2-5; D is ambiguous. The CDR3 totals 14 residues. V was cut by 5 bases and J by 5 bases, with 15 bases left in between. Germline V gene lookup returns CDR1 LNHNV and CDR2 YYDKDF (reference sequence). The CDR3 DNA sequence: TGTGCCACCAGCCGTGACCCGGCTCAGGAGACCCAGTACTTC. Translating gives CATSRDPAQETQYF.

This clonotype was seen only a few times. V is TRBV7-6 and J is TRBJ1-2, with D perhaps matching TRBD1 (5 bases). This CDR3 has 15 residues. V lost 5 bases to trimming and J lost 7 bases, with 20 bases between them. CDR1 SGHVS and CDR2 FNYEAQ come from the germline V gene. CDR3 sequence reads: CASSSGGGSLFGYTF. The CDR3 DNA sequence: TGTGCCAGCAGCAGTGGGGGTGGGAGCTTGTTTGGCTACACCTTC.

This clonotype was counted a few times. The chain recombines TRBV12-3 or TRBV12-4 with TRBJ1-2, with D perhaps matching TRBD1 (5 bases). CDR3 size: 15 residues. Trimming took 8 bases from V and 7 from J, leaving 23 bases between them. Here the CDR3 DNA reads TGTGCCAGCTTCCATCGGGGCATTATCCCCACTGGCTACACCTTC. Protein sequence: CASFHRGIIPTGYTF.

This chain links TRBV27 with TRBJ2-3; TRBD2 agrees at 10 bases. The CDR3 runs 14 residues. V shed 6 bases, J shed 7 bases, and the junction held 7 bases outside the gene matches. CDR1 MNHEY and CDR2 SMNVEV come from the germline V gene (reference sequence). CDR3 in amino acids: CASSRAGGPHTQYF. CDR3 in DNA: TGTGCCAGCAGCCGAGCGGGGGGGCCACATACGCAGTATTTT.

This clonotype was seen a few times. V usage is TRBV6-1 and J usage is TRBJ1-2; D perhaps matches TRBD1 (6 bases). The V gene's germline CDR1 is MNHNS and CDR2 SASEGT. V was shortened by 5 bases and J by 12 bases, with 19 bases between the two germline ends. The CDR3 has 13 amino acids. CDR3 region: CASSPQGKAGDTF. CDR3 nucleotides: TGTGCCAGCAGTCCGCAGGGGAAGGCCGGTGACACCTTC.

This clonotype has a handful of counts. The gene calls are TRBV6-5 and TRBJ1-1; maybe TRBD1 (5 bases). The CDR3 runs 14 residues. The germline V and J ends were trimmed by 6 bases and 4 bases, with 15 bases remaining between them. CDR1 and CDR2 (germline): MNHEY, SVGAGI. The CDR3 sequence is CASSLGPGATEAFF. CDR3 nucleotides: TGTGCCAGCAGCTTAGGCCCCGGGGCCACTGAAGCTTTCTTT.

V is TRBV9 and J is TRBJ1-6; no clear D gene. The CDR3 sequence is 13 residues long. Trimming removed 3 bases at V and 7 bases at J, with 8 bases between. Per germline, CDR1 SGDLS and CDR2 YYNGEE. CDR3 in amino acids: CASSETGNSPLHF. The CDR3 bases are TGTGCCAGCAGCGAAACGGGGAATTCACCCCTCCACTTT.

This clonotype appeared a few times. CDR3 region: CASSSQGAGYNSPLHF. The CDR3 DNA reads as TGTGCCAGCAGCTCACAGGGGGCTGGGTATAATTCACCCCTCCACTTT. This chain links TRBV7-2 with TRBJ1-6; 9 bases line up with TRBD1. V lost 4 bases and J lost 4; bases outside the gene matches: 5. This CDR3 region has 16 residues. Germline-derived CDR1 and CDR2 are SGHTA and FQGNSA.

The chain is built from TRBV7-9 and TRBJ2-3, with 13 bases aligning to TRBD2. The CDR3 covers 16 residues. The germline V gene encodes CDR1 SEHNR and CDR2 FQNEAQ (reference sequence). The ends lost 7 bases at V and 5 bases at J; junction bases unmatched: 9. The CDR3 is CASTLGLAGRIDTQYF. As DNA, the CDR3 is TGTGCCAGCACCCTGGGACTAGCGGGGAGAATAGATACGCAGTATTTT.

The chain carries TRBV29-1 and TRBJ1-1; perhaps TRBD1 as D (6 bases). The CDR3 loop spans 12 amino acids. CDR1 and CDR2 from the germline V gene are SQVTM and ANQGSEA. The V end was cut by 3 bases, the J end by 7 bases, with 12 bases between. CDR3 nucleotide sequence: TGCAGCGTTGACGTACAGGGAATTGAAGCTTTCTTT. This encodes CSVDVQGIEAFF.

V and J are TRBV10-3 and TRBJ1-6; D gene uncertain. The germline gives CDR1 ENHRY, CDR2 SYGVKD. Trimming took 6 bases from V and 8 from J, leaving 14 bases between them. There are 14 residues in the CDR3. CDR3 region: CAIRREIKDSPLHF. For the CDR3, the DNA is TGTGCCATCAGGAGGGAGATCAAGGATTCACCCCTCCACTTT.

In this sample, this clonotype turned up a few times. The rearrangement links TRBV12-3 or TRBV12-4 to TRBJ2-1; weak D call: TRBD2 (6 bases). Trimming removed 2 bases at V and 8 bases at J, with 19 bases between. The CDR3 loop spans 16 amino acids. The CDR3 bases are TGTGCCAGCAGTTTATGGTCTAGCGCGAGGGGCGATGAGCAGTTCTTC. Amino acid sequence: CASSLWSSARGDEQFF.